This T cell receptor beta chain was observed in a study of shared clonotypes between healthy human individuals. The donor population consisted of healthy HIV-negative adults with no recent acute infections or vaccinations. When replicate PCRs were run on sorted subsets, they used around 200 ng DNA, roughly 30,000 T cell genomes. Clones were read by immunoSEQ multiplex PCR, and TCRdb kept only the in-frame ones, dropping some. Counted here are about 670,000 clones, 72% occurring once; the ten biggest clones make up about 1.8%. The V gene's germline CDR1 is SNHLY and CDR2 FYNNEI. The ends lost 5 bases at V and 3 bases at J; junction bases unmatched: 5. The CDR3 runs 14 residues. This clone appeared a few times. What it recognizes is unknown. Other DNA sequences of this sample code for an identical CDR3. Study-wide results and limits: Across a handful of donors, naive CD4 shared roughly 5%, naive CD8 more than 3%, memory CD4 roughly 2.5%, memory CD8 around 0.42%. Naive subsets typically showed greater estimated richness than memory subsets.

This clonotype originated in a woman aged 25 to 39 in good health. The sequencing input was memory CD4+ T cells sorted from blood. The subset: CD45RA-negative fraction. The chain links TRBV2 to TRBJ2-7, with 9 positions matching TRBD1. CDR3 protein: CASSPGTGYYEQYF. The CDR3 coding sequence is TGTGCCAGCAGTCCCGGGACAGGGTACTACGAGCAGTACTTC.